This T cell receptor beta chain was obtained from a study of blood T cell repertoires in COVID-19. CDR1 is MNHEY and CDR2 is SMNVEV in the germline V gene (reference sequence). V lost 4 bases and J 7 bases, leaving 10 bases between the germline ends. This CDR3 contains 12 residues. Per the study methods: Reference gene primer amplification gave nucleated cell count estimates. Here immunoSEQ multiplex PCR was the method, and the copy in TCRdb shows in-frame clones only, minus some. V and J calls and clone size are as listed in that table; D and trimming were resolved from the DNA. The data hold approximately 240,000 clones, with approximately 90% observed a single time. Those enrolled, adults aged roughly 18 to 90 years, came from 24 US areas. Which cohort a participant joined came from the clinical history participants gave.

The chain has TRBV27 and TRBJ2-5; D call uncertain. The sequenced sample was PBMCs or T cells enriched from blood (not recorded which). The clonotype was recovered from a woman between 18 and 29 years old who had recovered from COVID-19. This chain's CDR3 is CASSSILGTQYF. Here the CDR3 DNA reads TGTGCCAGCAGTTCAATACTTGGGACCCAGTACTTC.